The rows below give T cell receptor beta chains drawn from one sample of a study of CD8 T cells in ankylosing spondylitis. One entry per CDR3 protein, called by TCRdb with MiXCR from the 5' RACE reads. The profile covers 250,000 to 350,000 distinct CDR3 sequences, with over 15% appearing a single time and roughly 7.4% taken by the ten largest. Sequenced sample: blood, either unsorted or a sorted T cell fraction (not recorded which). The origin of the receptors is a male donor with ankylosing spondylitis or in good health (not recorded which). Each CDR3 is given with its conserved first and last residue. The D gene is left open where the match is weak. The size entry is marked missing in some rows and otherwise reads once, few, many or a size class.

J: TRBJ2-1; V: TRBV12-3/TRBV12-4; size: few; length: 11; D: .; CDR3: CASSPLGEQFF; DNA: TGTGCCAGCAGTCCCTTGGGAGAGCAGTTCTTC
J: TRBJ2-1; V: TRBV14; size: few; length: 17; D: .; CDR3: CASSQSEAFAFDNEQFF; DNA: TGTGCCAGCAGCCAGAGTGAAGCCTTCGCCTTTGACAATGAGCAGTTCTTC
J: TRBJ2-5; V: TRBV7-2; size: .; length: 16; D: .; CDR3: CASSPTGGALQETQYF; DNA: TGTGCCAGCAGCCCTACGGGTGGGGCGCTACAAGAGACCCAGTACTTC
J: TRBJ2-2; V: TRBV20-1; size: .; length: 14; D: TRBD2; CDR3: CSASSGSFTGELFF; DNA: TGCAGTGCTAGTAGCGGGAGCTTCACCGGGGAGCTGTTTTTT
J: TRBJ1-1; V: TRBV20-1; size: .; length: 12; D: .; CDR3: CSARAGLTEAFF; DNA: TGCAGTGCGAGGGCCGGCCTGACTGAAGCTTTCTTT
J: TRBJ2-1; V: TRBV3-1; size: .; length: 14; D: .; CDR3: CASSQDVAGSEQFF; DNA: TGTGCCAGCAGCCAAGATGTTGCGGGCAGTGAGCAGTTCTTC
J: TRBJ1-5; V: TRBV11-2; size: .; length: 14; D: .; CDR3: CASSLDMGGQPQHF; DNA: TGTGCCAGCAGCTTAGATATGGGGGGCCAGCCCCAGCATTTT
J: TRBJ2-6; V: TRBV2; size: .; length: 15; D: TRBD1; CDR3: CASSEGDRPSNVLTF; DNA: TGTGCCAGCAGTGAGGGGGACAGACCCAGCAACGTCCTGACTTTC
J: TRBJ1-4; V: TRBV20-1; size: few; length: 14; D: .; CDR3: CSATEGRRIEKLFF; DNA: TGCAGTGCTACCGAGGGACGGAGAATCGAAAAACTGTTTTTT
J: TRBJ1-1; V: TRBV29-1; size: .; length: 12; D: .; CDR3: CSVWDVNTEAFF; DNA: TGCAGCGTTTGGGACGTGAACACTGAAGCTTTCTTT
J: TRBJ1-1; V: TRBV12-3/TRBV12-4; size: few; length: 12; D: .; CDR3: CASSILNTEAFF; DNA: TGTGCCAGCAGTATTTTGAACACTGAAGCTTTCTTT
J: TRBJ2-2; V: TRBV12-3/TRBV12-4; size: few; length: 14; D: .; CDR3: CASSRPIDLGELFF; DNA: TGTGCCAGCAGTAGACCGATCGATCTGGGGGAGCTGTTTTTT
J: TRBJ1-4; V: TRBV12-3/TRBV12-4; size: .; length: 13; D: .; CDR3: CASRAHGNEKLFF; DNA: TGTGCCAGCAGGGCCCACGGTAATGAAAAACTGTTTTTT
J: TRBJ1-2; V: TRBV12-3/TRBV12-4; size: many; length: 12; D: TRBD1; CDR3: CASRRTGYGYTF; DNA: TGTGCCAGCAGACGGACAGGCTATGGCTACACCTTC
J: TRBJ2-3; V: TRBV10-3; size: few; length: 15; D: .; CDR3: CAISGSGPGTDTQYF; DNA: TGTGCCATCAGTGGTAGCGGCCCAGGCACAGATACGCAGTATTTT
J: TRBJ2-1; V: TRBV2; size: .; length: 18; D: TRBD2; CDR3: CAISLAGGPPLTTNEQFF; DNA: TGTGCCATCAGTTTGGCGGGGGGCCCTCCACTAACTACCAATGAGCAGTTCTTC
J: TRBJ2-2; V: TRBV10-3; size: .; length: 17; D: TRBD2; CDR3: CAISEFLAGFNTGELFF; DNA: TGTGCCATCAGTGAGTTCCTAGCGGGGTTCAACACCGGGGAGCTGTTTTTT
J: TRBJ1-5; V: TRBV12-3/TRBV12-4; size: few; length: 14; D: .; CDR3: CASSAISQNQPQHF; DNA: TGTGCCAGCAGCGCTATTAGCCAAAATCAGCCCCAGCATTTT
J: TRBJ1-6; V: TRBV12-3/TRBV12-4; size: many; length: 13; D: TRBD1; CDR3: CASGQGTNSPLHF; DNA: TGTGCCAGCGGACAGGGGACCAATTCACCCCTCCACTTT
J: TRBJ2-2; V: TRBV5-1; size: few; length: 14; D: .; CDR3: CASSETYNTGELFF; DNA: TGCGCCAGCAGCGAGACCTACAACACCGGGGAGCTGTTTTTT
J: TRBJ2-1; V: TRBV6-5; size: many; length: 14; D: .; CDR3: CASSYRLGVYEQFF; DNA: TGTGCCAGCAGTTACCGCCTGGGCGTATACGAGCAGTTCTTC
J: TRBJ1-1; V: TRBV12-3/TRBV12-4; size: few; length: 15; D: .; CDR3: CASSLIGWENTEAFF; DNA: TGTGCCAGCAGTTTAATCGGGTGGGAGAACACTGAAGCTTTCTTT
J: TRBJ2-1; V: TRBV20-1; size: few; length: 14; D: .; CDR3: CSAFTPGRNNEQFF; DNA: TGCAGTGCTTTTACTCCGGGACGCAACAATGAGCAGTTCTTC